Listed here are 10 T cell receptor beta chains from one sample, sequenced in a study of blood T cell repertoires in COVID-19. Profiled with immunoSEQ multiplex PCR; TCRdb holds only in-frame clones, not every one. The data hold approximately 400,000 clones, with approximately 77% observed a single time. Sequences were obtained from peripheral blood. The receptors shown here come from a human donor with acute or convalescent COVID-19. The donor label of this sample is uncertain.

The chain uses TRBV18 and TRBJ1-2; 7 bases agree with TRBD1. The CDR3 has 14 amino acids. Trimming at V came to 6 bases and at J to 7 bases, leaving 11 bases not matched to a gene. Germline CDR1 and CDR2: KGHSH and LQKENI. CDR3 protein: CASSATQGQAGYTF. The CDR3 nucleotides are TGTGCCAGCTCCGCAACGCAAGGACAGGCTGGCTACACCTTC.

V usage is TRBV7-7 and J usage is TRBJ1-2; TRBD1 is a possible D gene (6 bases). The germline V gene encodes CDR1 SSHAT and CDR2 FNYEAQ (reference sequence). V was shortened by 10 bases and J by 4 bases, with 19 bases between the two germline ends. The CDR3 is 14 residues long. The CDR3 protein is CATLLRTEVYGYTF. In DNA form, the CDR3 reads TGTGCCACCTTACTGCGGACAGAAGTCTATGGCTACACCTTC.

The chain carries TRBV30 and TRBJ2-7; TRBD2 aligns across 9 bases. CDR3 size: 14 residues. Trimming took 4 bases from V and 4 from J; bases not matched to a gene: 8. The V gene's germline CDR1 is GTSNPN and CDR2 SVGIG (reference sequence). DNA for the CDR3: TGTGCCTGGACTAGCGGGGAGAGGAGTTACGAGCAGTACTTC. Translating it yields CAWTSGERSYEQYF.

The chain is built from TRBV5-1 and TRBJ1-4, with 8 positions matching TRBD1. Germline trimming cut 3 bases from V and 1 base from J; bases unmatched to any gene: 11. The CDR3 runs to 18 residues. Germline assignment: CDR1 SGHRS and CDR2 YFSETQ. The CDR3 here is CASSSWTGKTQTNEKLFF. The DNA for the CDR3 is TGCGCCAGCAGCTCGTGGACAGGGAAGACTCAAACTAATGAAAAACTGTTTTTT.

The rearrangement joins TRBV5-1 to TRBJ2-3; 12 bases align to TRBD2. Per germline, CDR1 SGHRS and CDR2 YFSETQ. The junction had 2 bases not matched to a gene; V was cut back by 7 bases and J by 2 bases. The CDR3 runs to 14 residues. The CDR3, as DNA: TGCGCCAGCGGACTAGCGGGACACACAGATACGCAGTATTTT. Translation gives CASGLAGHTDTQYF. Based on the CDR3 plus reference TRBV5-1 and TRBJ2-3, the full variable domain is KAGVTQTPRYLIKTRGQQVTLSCSPISGHRSVSWYQQTPGQGLQFLFEYFSETQRNKGNFPGRFSGRQFSNSRSEMNVSTLELGDSALYLCASGLAGHTDTQYFGPGTRLTVL.

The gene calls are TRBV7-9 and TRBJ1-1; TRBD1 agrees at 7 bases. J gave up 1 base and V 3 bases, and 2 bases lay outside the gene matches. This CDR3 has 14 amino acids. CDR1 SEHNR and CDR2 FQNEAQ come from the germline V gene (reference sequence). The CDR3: CASSFRQGNTEAFF. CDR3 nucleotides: TGTGCCAGCAGCTTCAGACAGGGGAACACTGAAGCTTTCTTT.

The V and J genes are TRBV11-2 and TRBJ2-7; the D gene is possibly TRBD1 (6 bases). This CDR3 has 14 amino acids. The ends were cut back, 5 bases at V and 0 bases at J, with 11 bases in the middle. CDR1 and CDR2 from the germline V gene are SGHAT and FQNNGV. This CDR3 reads CASSRTDYSYEQYF. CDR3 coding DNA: TGTGCCAGCAGCAGGACAGATTACTCCTACGAGCAGTACTTC.

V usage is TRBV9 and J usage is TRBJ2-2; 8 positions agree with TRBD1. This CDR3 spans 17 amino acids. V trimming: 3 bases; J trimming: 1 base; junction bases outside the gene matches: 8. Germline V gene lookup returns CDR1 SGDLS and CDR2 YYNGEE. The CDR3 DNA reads TGTGCCAGCAGCGCCGGGACAGGCATTTTGAACACCGGGGAGCTGTTTTTT. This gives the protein CASSAGTGILNTGELFF.

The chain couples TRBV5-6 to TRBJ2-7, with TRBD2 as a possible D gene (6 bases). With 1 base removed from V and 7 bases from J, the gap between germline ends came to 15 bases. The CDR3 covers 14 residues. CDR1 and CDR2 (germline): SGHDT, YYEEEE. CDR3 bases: TGTGCCAGCAGCTTGCGGGGCGGGGCTAAGGAGCAGTACTTC. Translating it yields CASSLRGGAKEQYF.

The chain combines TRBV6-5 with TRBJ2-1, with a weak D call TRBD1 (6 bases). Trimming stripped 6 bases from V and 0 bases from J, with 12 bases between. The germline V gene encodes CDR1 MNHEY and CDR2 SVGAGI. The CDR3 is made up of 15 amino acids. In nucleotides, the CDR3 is TGTGCCAGCAGCGGACAGAAGAGCTCCTACAATGAGCAGTTCTTC. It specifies CASSGQKSSYNEQFF.